The rows below give T cell receptor beta chains drawn from one sample of a study of tumor and adjacent non-tumor tissue in lung cancer. TCRdb called the multiplex PCR reads again in MiXCR, with one record for every CDR3 protein. The sample consists of 55,000 to 75,000 distinct CDR3 sequences, about 61% of them appearing once. Sequenced sample: lung tumor tissue. Receptors were obtained from a man aged 45-60 years with non-small cell lung cancer. Each CDR3 is given with its conserved first and last residue. Each record gives: clone size, D gene, V gene, J gene, CDR3 DNA, CDR3 protein. The D gene is left open where the match is weak. The size field is filled for only some rows; it gives once, few, many or a size class.

abundance: -; d_gene: -; v_gene: TRBV2; j_gene: TRBJ2-3; CDR3nt: TGTGCCAGCAGTGGGAGGCGGTCGAGGGCAGATACGCAGTATTTT; CDR3aa: CASSGRRSRADTQYF
abundance: -; d_gene: TRBD2; v_gene: TRBV30; j_gene: TRBJ2-3; CDR3nt: TGTGCCTGGAGTGACGGGGGGAATCCAGATATGCAGTATTTT; CDR3aa: CAWSDGGNPDMQYF
abundance: -; d_gene: TRBD2; v_gene: TRBV20-1; j_gene: TRBJ2-7; CDR3nt: TGCAGTGCTCCAGCTAGCGGGAGTATAGCGTACGAGCAGTACTTC; CDR3aa: CSAPASGSIAYEQYF
abundance: -; d_gene: -; v_gene: TRBV20-1; j_gene: TRBJ1-1; CDR3nt: TGCAGTGCTAGGGAAGGGGCTGACAATGATACTTTCTTT; CDR3aa: CSAREGADNDTFF
abundance: -; d_gene: -; v_gene: TRBV4-2; j_gene: TRBJ2-5; CDR3nt: TGTGCCAACAGCCAAGGAGAAGGGGCTGAGACCCAGTACTTC; CDR3aa: CANSQGEGAETQYF
abundance: few; d_gene: -; v_gene: TRBV28; j_gene: TRBJ2-5; CDR3nt: TGTGCCAGCAGTTTATACTCGAAAGAGACCCAGTACTTC; CDR3aa: CASSLYSKETQYF
abundance: many; d_gene: -; v_gene: TRBV6-2/TRBV6-3; j_gene: TRBJ2-1; CDR3nt: TGTGCCTCCAGGAGGCGAAGCTCCTACAATGAGCAGTTCTTC; CDR3aa: CASRRRSSYNEQFF
abundance: -; d_gene: TRBD1; v_gene: TRBV5-5; j_gene: TRBJ2-1; CDR3nt: TGTATCAGCAGCGACAGGGGGCAGTTCTTC; CDR3aa: CISSDRGQFF
abundance: -; d_gene: -; v_gene: TRBV5-1; j_gene: TRBJ2-1; CDR3nt: TGCGCCAGCAGCTTGGCCGGTCCGTGTGAGCAGTTCTTC; CDR3aa: CASSLAGPCEQFF
abundance: medium-sized; d_gene: -; v_gene: TRBV5-4; j_gene: TRBJ1-2; CDR3nt: TGTGCCAGCAGCTTGTGGGCCTCATTCAACTATGGCTACACCTTC; CDR3aa: CASSLWASFNYGYTF
abundance: -; d_gene: -; v_gene: TRBV20-1; j_gene: TRBJ1-6; CDR3nt: TGCAGTGCTCCTGCCCCCTCCGGGCCCAAAACCTCACCCCTCCACTTT; CDR3aa: CSAPAPSGPKTSPLHF
abundance: many; d_gene: -; v_gene: TRBV10-3; j_gene: TRBJ2-5; CDR3nt: TGTGCCATCAGTGACGACAGGACCGTCCAAGAGACCCAGTACTTC; CDR3aa: CAISDDRTVQETQYF
abundance: many; d_gene: -; v_gene: TRBV20-1; j_gene: TRBJ1-2; CDR3nt: TGCAGTGCCTCACCCCGGGACGGAAACTATGGCTACACCTTC; CDR3aa: CSASPRDGNYGYTF
abundance: few; d_gene: -; v_gene: TRBV20-1; j_gene: TRBJ2-3; CDR3nt: TGCAGTGCCCCCTCCGGGGATACGCAGTATTTT; CDR3aa: CSAPSGDTQYF
abundance: many; d_gene: TRBD2; v_gene: TRBV10-2; j_gene: TRBJ2-3; CDR3nt: TGCGCCAGCAGCGCGGGACTAGCAGACACAGATACGCAGTATTTT; CDR3aa: CASSAGLADTDTQYF
abundance: few; d_gene: TRBD1; v_gene: TRBV20-1; j_gene: TRBJ2-4; CDR3nt: TGCAGTGCAAGGACAGGGGATTACATTCAGTACTTC; CDR3aa: CSARTGDYIQYF
abundance: -; d_gene: -; v_gene: TRBV6-5; j_gene: TRBJ2-7; CDR3nt: TGTGCCAGCAGTTACCAGGGCGGATCCCTACTCGAGCAGTACTTC; CDR3aa: CASSYQGGSLLEQYF
abundance: -; d_gene: -; v_gene: TRBV4-2; j_gene: TRBJ2-2; CDR3nt: TGTGCCAGCAGCCGCTTGGGGGAGGGAACCGGGGGGCCGTTTTTT; CDR3aa: CASSRLGEGTGGPFF
abundance: -; d_gene: -; v_gene: TRBV11-2; j_gene: TRBJ1-6; CDR3nt: TGTACCAGCAGCCCCCGAGCAGGGAGGAGCTCCTATAATTCACCCCTCCACTTT; CDR3aa: CTSSPRAGRSSYNSPLHF
abundance: -; d_gene: -; v_gene: TRBV19; j_gene: TRBJ2-1; CDR3nt: TGTGCCATTATTATTGTAGGGGGGTCCTACAATGAACAGTTCTTC; CDR3aa: CAIIIVGGSYNEQFF
abundance: -; d_gene: TRBD1; v_gene: TRBV20-1; j_gene: TRBJ2-7; CDR3nt: TGCAGTGCTGAAGGGACAGGGGCCGGCGAGCACTACTTC; CDR3aa: CSAEGTGAGEHYF
abundance: -; d_gene: TRBD1; v_gene: TRBV6-1; j_gene: TRBJ1-5; CDR3nt: TGTGCCAGCAGTGAAGACTGGACAGGCAGCAATCAGTCCCAGCATTTT; CDR3aa: CASSEDWTGSNQSQHF
abundance: -; d_gene: -; v_gene: TRBV14; j_gene: TRBJ2-5; CDR3nt: TGTGCCAGCAGCCAAGCCTTATCGGGACCCCAAGGGACCCAGTACTTC; CDR3aa: CASSQALSGPQGTQYF
abundance: -; d_gene: TRBD1; v_gene: TRBV11-2; j_gene: TRBJ2-3; CDR3nt: TGTGCCAGCGGCCCTCAGGGGGCCTATAGTACAGATACGCAGTATTTT; CDR3aa: CASGPQGAYSTDTQYF
abundance: -; d_gene: TRBD2; v_gene: TRBV6-6; j_gene: TRBJ2-3; CDR3nt: TGTGCTAGCAGTCACTCGATTGATAGCGGGCTTAGCACAGATACGCAGTATTTT; CDR3aa: CASSHSIDSGLSTDTQYF
abundance: -; d_gene: -; v_gene: TRBV20-1; j_gene: TRBJ1-6; CDR3nt: TGCAGTGCTAGAGTGTACAGGAATTCACCCCTCCGCTTT; CDR3aa: CSARVYRNSPLRF
abundance: many; d_gene: -; v_gene: TRBV30; j_gene: TRBJ2-1; CDR3nt: TGTGCCTGGAGTGTAAAGCGAATAAACAATGAGCAGTTCTTC; CDR3aa: CAWSVKRINNEQFF
abundance: -; d_gene: -; v_gene: TRBV10-3; j_gene: TRBJ2-7; CDR3nt: TGTGCCATCATTGTAGGAAGTCACGAGCAATACTTC; CDR3aa: CAIIVGSHEQYF
abundance: -; d_gene: -; v_gene: TRBV20-1; j_gene: TRBJ1-1; CDR3nt: TGCGGTGCTTGGCTCGGGACTCTTGGAGCTTTCTTT; CDR3aa: CGAWLGTLGAFF
abundance: many; d_gene: -; v_gene: TRBV7-9; j_gene: TRBJ1-6; CDR3nt: TGTGCCAGCAGCTTAAATTACTCACCCCTCCACTTT; CDR3aa: CASSLNYSPLHF
abundance: many; d_gene: -; v_gene: TRBV6-1; j_gene: TRBJ1-5; CDR3nt: TGTGCCAGCAGTGAAGACGGTCAGTGGAAGCCCCAGCATTTT; CDR3aa: CASSEDGQWKPQHF
abundance: -; d_gene: -; v_gene: TRBV11-3; j_gene: TRBJ2-1; CDR3nt: TGTGCCAGCAGTCCAAGCAGGAGTTCCTACAATGAGCAGCTCTTC; CDR3aa: CASSPSRSSYNEQLF
abundance: many; d_gene: -; v_gene: TRBV10-2; j_gene: TRBJ2-7; CDR3nt: TGCGCCGACTCCGGGACCCCGAAAGAGCAGTACTTC; CDR3aa: CADSGTPKEQYF
abundance: -; d_gene: -; v_gene: TRBV4-1; j_gene: TRBJ2-5; CDR3nt: TGCGCCAGCAGCCAAGACCGGGGGCAAGCGACCCAGTACTTC; CDR3aa: CASSQDRGQATQYF
abundance: -; d_gene: TRBD2; v_gene: TRBV6-2/TRBV6-3; j_gene: TRBJ2-1; CDR3nt: TGTGCCAGCAGTTACTCGGGGACTAGCGGCTTAGAGCAGTTCTTC; CDR3aa: CASSYSGTSGLEQFF
abundance: many; d_gene: -; v_gene: TRBV6-1; j_gene: TRBJ1-6; CDR3nt: TGTGCCAGCAGTGACGGGCTAAGTAATTCACCCCTCCACTTT; CDR3aa: CASSDGLSNSPLHF